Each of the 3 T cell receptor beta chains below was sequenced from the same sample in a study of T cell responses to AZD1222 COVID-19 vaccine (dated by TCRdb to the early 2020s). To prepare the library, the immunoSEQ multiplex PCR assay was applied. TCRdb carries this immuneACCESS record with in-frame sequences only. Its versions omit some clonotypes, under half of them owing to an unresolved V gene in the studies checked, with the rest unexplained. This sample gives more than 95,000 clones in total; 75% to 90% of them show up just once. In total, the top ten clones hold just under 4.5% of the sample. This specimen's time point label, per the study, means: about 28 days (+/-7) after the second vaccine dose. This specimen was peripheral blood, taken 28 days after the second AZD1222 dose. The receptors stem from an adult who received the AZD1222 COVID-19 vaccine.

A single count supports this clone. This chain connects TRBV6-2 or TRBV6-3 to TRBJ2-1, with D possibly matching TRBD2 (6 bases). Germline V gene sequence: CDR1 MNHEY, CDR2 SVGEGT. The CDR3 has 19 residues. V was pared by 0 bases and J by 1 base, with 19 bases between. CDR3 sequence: CASSYSVGRRGKSYNEQFF. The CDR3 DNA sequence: TGTGCCAGCAGTTACTCGGTGGGGCGTCGGGGGAAATCCTACAATGAGCAGTTCTTC.

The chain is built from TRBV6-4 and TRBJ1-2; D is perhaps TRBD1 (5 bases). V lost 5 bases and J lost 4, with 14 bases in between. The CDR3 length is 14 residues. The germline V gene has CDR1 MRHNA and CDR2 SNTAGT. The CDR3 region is CASSPDSGSYGYTF. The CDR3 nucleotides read TGTGCCAGCAGTCCCGACAGTGGTTCCTATGGCTACACCTTC.

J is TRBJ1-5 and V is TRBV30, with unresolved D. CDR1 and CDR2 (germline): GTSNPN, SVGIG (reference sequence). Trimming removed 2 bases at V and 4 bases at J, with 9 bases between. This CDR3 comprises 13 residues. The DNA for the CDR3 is TGTGCCTGGAGTCCCCGGGCAAATCAGCCCCAGCATTTT. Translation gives CAWSPRANQPQHF.